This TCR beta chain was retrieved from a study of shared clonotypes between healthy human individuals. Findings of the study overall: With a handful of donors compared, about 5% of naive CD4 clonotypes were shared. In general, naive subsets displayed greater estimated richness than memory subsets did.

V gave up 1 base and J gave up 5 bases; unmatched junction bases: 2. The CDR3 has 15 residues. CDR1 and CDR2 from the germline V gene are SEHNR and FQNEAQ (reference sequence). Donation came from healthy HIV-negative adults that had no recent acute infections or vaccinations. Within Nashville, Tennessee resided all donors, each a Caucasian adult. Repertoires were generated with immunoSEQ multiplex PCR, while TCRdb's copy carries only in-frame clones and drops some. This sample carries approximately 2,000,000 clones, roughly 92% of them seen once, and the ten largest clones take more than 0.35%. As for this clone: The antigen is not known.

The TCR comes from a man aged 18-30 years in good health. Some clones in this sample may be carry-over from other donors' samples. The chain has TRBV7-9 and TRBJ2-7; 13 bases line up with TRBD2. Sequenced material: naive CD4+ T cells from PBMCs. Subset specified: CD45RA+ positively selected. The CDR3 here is CASSLGLAGGNEQYF. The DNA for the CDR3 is TGTGCCAGCAGCTTAGGACTAGCGGGAGGAAACGAGCAGTACTTC.